Given below is one TCR beta chain in context. Its specificity is not known. These data come from a study of T cell repertoires in cytomegalovirus infection. V lost 3 bases, J lost 7 bases, and 13 bases stayed unmatched. CDR1 is SGHAT and CDR2 is FQNNGV in the germline V gene. CDR3 size: 17 residues. A single record per CDR3 protein comes from TCRdb applying MiXCR to the reads. The repertoire consists of about 500,000 distinct CDR3 sequences, with 25% to 35% occurring once and the leading ten covering roughly 16%. This TCR came from a human donor in good health (CMV status not recorded). Some clones in this sample may be carry-over from other donors' samples. The sample consisted of cultured PBMCs, taken from culture after CMV antigen stimulation. V gene TRBV11-2 combines with J gene TRBJ2-3; 10 bases line up with TRBD2. CDR3: CASSFGASGSSVNTQYF. CDR3 coding DNA: TGTGCCAGCAGCTTCGGGGCTAGCGGGAGTAGTGTGAATACGCAGTATTTT.